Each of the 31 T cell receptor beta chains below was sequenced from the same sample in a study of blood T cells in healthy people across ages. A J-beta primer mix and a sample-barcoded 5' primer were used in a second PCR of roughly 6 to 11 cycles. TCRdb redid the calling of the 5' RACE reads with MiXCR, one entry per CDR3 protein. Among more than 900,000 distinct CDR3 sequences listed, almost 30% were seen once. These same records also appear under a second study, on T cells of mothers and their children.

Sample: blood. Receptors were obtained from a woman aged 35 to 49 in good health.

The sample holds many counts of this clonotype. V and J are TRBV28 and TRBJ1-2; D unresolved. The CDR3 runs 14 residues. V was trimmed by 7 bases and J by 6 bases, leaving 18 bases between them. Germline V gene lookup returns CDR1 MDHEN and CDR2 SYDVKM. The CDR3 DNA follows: TGTGCCAGCACTAACCTCCTCGGGCGGAATGGCTACACCTTC. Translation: CASTNLLGRNGYTF.

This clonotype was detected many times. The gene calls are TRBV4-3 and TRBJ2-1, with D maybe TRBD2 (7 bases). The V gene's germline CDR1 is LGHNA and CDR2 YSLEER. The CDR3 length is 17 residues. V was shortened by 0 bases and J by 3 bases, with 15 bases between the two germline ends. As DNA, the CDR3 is TGCGCCAGCAGCCAAGATCTGGCGGGGGACATCTACAATGAGCAGTTCTTC. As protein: CASSQDLAGDIYNEQFF.

The CDR3 DNA is TGCAGTGCTAGAGGGGAGACAGGGGGCTCCTACGAGCAGTACTTC. Translated, it gives CSARGETGGSYEQYF. The chain couples TRBV20-1 to TRBJ2-7; 9 bases map to TRBD1. Germline trimming cut 1 base from V and 0 bases from J; bases unmatched to any gene: 4. The CDR3 is 15 amino acids. Germline CDR1 DFQATT, CDR2 SNEGSKA (reference sequence).

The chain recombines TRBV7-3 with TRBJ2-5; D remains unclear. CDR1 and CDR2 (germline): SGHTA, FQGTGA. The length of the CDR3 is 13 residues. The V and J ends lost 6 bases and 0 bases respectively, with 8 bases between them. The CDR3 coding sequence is TGTGCCAGCAGGTCCCGTAACCAAGAGACCCAGTACTTC. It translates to CASRSRNQETQYF.

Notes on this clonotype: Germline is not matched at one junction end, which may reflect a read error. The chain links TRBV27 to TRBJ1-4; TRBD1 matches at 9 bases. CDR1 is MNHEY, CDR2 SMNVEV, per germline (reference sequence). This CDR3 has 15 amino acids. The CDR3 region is CACSATGTGNEKLFF. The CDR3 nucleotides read TGTGCCTGCAGTGCTACCGGGACAGGGAATGAAAAACTGTTTTTT.

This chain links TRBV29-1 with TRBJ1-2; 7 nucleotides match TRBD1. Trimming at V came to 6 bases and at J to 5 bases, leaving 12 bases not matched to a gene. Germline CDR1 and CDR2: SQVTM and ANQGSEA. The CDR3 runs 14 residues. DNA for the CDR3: TGCAGCGTCGAACGACAGGGTGGAGGATATGGCTACACCTTC. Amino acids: CSVERQGGGYGYTF.

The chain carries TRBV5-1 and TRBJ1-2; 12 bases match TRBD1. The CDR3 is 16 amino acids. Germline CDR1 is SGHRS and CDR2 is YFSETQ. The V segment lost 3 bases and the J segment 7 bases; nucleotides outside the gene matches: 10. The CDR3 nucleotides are TGCGCCAGCAGCTGGGACGGGACAGGGGGCCGCATTGGCTACACCTTC. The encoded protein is CASSWDGTGGRIGYTF.

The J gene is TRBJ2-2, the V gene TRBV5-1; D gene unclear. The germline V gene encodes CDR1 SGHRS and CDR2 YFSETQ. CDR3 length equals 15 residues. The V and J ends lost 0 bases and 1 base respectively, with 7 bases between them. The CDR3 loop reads CASSLDVQNTGELFF. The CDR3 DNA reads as TGCGCCAGCAGCTTGGACGTACAGAACACCGGGGAGCTGTTTTTT.

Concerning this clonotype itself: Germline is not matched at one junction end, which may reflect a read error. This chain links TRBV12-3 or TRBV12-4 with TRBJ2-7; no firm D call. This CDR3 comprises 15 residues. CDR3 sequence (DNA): TGTGTCAGCAGTGCCCTGGGAAGGGCTTCCTACGAGCAGTACTTC. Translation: CVSSALGRASYEQYF.

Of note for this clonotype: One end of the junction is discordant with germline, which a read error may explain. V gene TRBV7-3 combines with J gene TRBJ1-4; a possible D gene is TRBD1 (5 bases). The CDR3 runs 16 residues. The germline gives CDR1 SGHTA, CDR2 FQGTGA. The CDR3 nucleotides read TGTGCCAGCAGCTTAGGGTTGGGGACCGGTAATGAAAAGCTGTTTTTT. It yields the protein CASSLGLGTGNEKLFF.

The CDR3 coding sequence is TGTGCCAGCAGCTTCGGGGTTGTACACGAGCAGTACTTC. Amino acid sequence: CASSFGVVHEQYF. V is TRBV5-6 and J is TRBJ2-7; possibly TRBD2 for D (5 bases). V lost 2 bases and J 5 bases, leaving 11 bases between the germline ends. This CDR3 contains 13 residues. Germline V gene sequence: CDR1 SGHDT, CDR2 YYEEEE.

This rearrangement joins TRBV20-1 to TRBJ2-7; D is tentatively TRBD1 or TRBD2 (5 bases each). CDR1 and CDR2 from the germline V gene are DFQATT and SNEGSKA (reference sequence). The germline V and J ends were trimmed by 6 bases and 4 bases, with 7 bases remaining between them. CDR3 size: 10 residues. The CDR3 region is CSAGEYEQYF. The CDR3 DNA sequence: TGCAGTGCGGGGGAATACGAGCAGTACTTC.

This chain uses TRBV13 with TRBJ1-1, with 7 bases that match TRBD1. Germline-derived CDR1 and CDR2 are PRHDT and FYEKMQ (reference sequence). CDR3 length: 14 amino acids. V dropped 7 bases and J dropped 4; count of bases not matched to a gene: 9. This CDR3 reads CASTIRGVGTEAFF. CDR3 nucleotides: TGTGCCAGCACCATCAGGGGGGTGGGCACTGAAGCTTTCTTT.

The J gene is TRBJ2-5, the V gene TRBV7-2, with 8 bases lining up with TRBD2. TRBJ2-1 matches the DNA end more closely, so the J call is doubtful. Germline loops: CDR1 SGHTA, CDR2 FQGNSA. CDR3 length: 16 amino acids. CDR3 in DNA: TGTGCCAGCAGCTTCCCCCGGAGCGGGGGCCAAGAGACCCAGTTCTTC. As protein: CASSFPRSGGQETQFF.

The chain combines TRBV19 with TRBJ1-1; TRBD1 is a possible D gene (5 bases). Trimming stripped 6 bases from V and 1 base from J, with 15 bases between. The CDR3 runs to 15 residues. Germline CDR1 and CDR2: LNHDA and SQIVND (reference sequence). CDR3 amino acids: CASSPFFGGNTEAFF. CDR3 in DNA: TGTGCCAGTAGCCCTTTTTTCGGGGGGAACACTGAAGCTTTCTTT.

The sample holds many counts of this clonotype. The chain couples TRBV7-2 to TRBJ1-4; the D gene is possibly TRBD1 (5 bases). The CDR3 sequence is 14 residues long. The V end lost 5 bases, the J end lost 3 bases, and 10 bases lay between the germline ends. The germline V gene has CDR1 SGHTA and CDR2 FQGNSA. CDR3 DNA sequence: TGTGCCAGCAGCCCACTGGGGGCTAATGAAAAACTGTTTTTT. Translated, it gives CASSPLGANEKLFF.

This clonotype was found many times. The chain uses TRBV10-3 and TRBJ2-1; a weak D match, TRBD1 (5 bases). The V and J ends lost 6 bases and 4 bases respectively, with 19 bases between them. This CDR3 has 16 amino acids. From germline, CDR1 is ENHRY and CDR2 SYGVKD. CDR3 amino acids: CAISPLQGNRYNEQFF. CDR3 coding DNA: TGTGCCATCAGCCCCCTGCAGGGCAATAGGTACAATGAGCAGTTCTTC.

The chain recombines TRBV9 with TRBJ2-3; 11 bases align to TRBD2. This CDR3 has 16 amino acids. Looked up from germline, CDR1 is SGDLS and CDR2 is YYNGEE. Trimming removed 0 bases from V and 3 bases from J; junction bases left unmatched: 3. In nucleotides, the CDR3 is TGTGCCAGCAGCGTAGGTTCTAGCGGGGGGACAGATACGCAGTATTTT. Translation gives CASSVGSSGGTDTQYF.

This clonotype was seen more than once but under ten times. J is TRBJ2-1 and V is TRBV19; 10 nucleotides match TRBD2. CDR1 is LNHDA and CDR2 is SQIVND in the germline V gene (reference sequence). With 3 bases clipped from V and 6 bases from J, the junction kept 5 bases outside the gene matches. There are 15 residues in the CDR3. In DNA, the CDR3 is TGTGCCAGTAGTATTGTAGCGGGGGGCTCCAATGAGCAGTTCTTC. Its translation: CASSIVAGGSNEQFF.

CDR3 protein: CASSSGHGETQYF. The CDR3 DNA reads as TGCGCCAGCAGCTCAGGGCACGGGGAGACCCAGTACTTC. The chain has TRBV5-1 and TRBJ2-7, with D possibly TRBD1 on 5 matching bases. Gene TRBJ2-5 matches the end of the DNA better, so the J call may be wrong. Germline-derived CDR1 and CDR2 are SGHRS and YFSETQ. The CDR3 contains 13 residues.

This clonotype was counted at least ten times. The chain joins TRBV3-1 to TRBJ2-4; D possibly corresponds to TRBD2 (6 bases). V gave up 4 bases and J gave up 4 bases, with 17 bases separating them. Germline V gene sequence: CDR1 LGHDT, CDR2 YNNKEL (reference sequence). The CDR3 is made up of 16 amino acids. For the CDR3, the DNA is TGTGCCAGCAGCCCGACTCGCGGTCGGGGGAAAAACATTCAGTACTTC. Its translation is CASSPTRGRGKNIQYF.

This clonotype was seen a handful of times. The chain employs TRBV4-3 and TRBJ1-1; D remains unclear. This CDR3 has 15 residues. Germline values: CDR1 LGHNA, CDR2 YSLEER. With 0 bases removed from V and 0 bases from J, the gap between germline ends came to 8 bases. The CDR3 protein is CASSQEPVMNTEAFF. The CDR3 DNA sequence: TGCGCCAGCAGCCAAGAACCGGTCATGAACACTGAAGCTTTCTTT.

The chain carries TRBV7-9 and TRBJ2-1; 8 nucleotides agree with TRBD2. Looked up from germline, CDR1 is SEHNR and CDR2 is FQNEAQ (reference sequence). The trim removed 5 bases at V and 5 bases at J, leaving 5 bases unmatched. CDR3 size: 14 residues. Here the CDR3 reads CASSPPGLDNEQFF. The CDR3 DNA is TGTGCCAGCAGCCCCCCGGGACTAGACAATGAGCAGTTCTTC.

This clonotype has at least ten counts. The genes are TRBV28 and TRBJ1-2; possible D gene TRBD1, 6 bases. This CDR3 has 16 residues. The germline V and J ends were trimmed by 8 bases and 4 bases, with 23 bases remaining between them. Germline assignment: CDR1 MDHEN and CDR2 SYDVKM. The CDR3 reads CASFESAGAQIYGYTF. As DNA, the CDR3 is TGTGCCAGCTTTGAGTCGGCAGGGGCCCAAATCTATGGCTACACCTTC.

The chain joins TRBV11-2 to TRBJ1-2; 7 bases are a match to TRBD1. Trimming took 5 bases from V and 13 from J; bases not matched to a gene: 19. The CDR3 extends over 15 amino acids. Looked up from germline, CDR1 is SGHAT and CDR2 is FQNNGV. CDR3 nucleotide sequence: TGTGCCAGCAGCCCCGCGGGGACAGCGCCTTTCCAAGGCACCTTC. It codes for CASSPAGTAPFQGTF.

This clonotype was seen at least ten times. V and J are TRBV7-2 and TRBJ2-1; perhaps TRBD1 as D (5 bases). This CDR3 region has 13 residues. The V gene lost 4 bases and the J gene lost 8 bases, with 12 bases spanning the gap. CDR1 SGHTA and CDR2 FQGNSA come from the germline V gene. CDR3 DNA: TGTGCCAGCAGCTCGCAGGGTAGGGATGAGCAGTTCTTC. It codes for CASSSQGRDEQFF. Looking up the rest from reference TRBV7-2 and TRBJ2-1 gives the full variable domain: GAGVSQSPSNKVTEKGKDVELRCDPISGHTALYWYRQSLGQGLEFLIYFQGNSAPDKSGLPSDRFSAERTGGSVSTLTIQRTQQEDSAVYLCASSSQGRDEQFFGPGTRLTVL.

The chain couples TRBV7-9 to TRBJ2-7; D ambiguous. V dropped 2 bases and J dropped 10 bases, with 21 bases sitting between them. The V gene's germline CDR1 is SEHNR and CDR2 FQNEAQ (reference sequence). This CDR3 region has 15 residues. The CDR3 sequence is CASSLILTYPRAQYF. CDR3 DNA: TGTGCCAGCAGCTTAATTCTGACTTATCCAAGGGCCCAGTACTTC.

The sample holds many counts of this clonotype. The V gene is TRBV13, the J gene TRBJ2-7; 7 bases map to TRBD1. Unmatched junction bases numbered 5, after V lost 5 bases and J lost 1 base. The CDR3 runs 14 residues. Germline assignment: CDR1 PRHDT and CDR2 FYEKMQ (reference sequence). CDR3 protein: CASSPPTGSYEQYF. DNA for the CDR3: TGTGCCAGCAGCCCCCCGACAGGGTCCTACGAGCAGTACTTC.

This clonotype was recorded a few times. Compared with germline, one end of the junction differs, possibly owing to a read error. The CDR3: CVSSQDRGPYNEQFF. CDR3 nucleotide sequence: TGTGTCAGCAGCCAGGACAGGGGACCCTACAATGAGCAGTTCTTC. This chain connects TRBV11-2 to TRBJ2-1; 9 bases fit TRBD1. CDR1 is SGHAT, CDR2 FQNNGV, per germline. The CDR3 consists of 15 residues.

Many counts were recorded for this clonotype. CDR3 bases: TGTGCCAGCAGCGTATCGGGGCCAAGATTCGGAAGCCATGAGCAGTTCTTC. This gives the protein CASSVSGPRFGSHEQFF. The chain joins TRBV9 to TRBJ2-1, with D possibly called TRBD1 or TRBD2 (5 bases each). The CDR3 covers 17 residues. Per the germline V gene, CDR1 is SGDLS and CDR2 is YYNGEE. The V end was cut by 1 base, the J end by 8 bases, with 22 bases between.

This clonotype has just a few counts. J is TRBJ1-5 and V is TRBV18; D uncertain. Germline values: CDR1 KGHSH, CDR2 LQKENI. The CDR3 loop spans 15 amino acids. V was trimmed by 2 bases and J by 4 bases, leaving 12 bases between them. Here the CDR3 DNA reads TGTGCCAGCTCACCAGATCGGCAGCCGAATCAGCCCCAGCATTTT. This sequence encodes CASSPDRQPNQPQHF.